This T cell receptor (beta chain) was found in a study of blood T cell repertoires in COVID-19. Study overall: T cells, B-cell-depleted T cells, or PBMCs provided the cDNA or gDNA that served as material.

This CDR3 is 14 amino acids long. V lost 0 bases to trimming and J lost 6 bases, with 10 bases between them. Germline CDR1 reads SGDLS; CDR2 reads YYNGEE. Original processing notes: Reference gene primer amplification gave estimated nucleated cell counts. Assay: immunoSEQ multiplex PCR; the TCRdb copy retains only in-frame clones and omits some. That table is the source of V, J and clone size, and D and trimming were worked out from the DNA. The repertoire holds some 42,000 clones, around 90% seen once, with around 0.43% in the top ten. Sequencing input: peripheral blood. The clonotype originates from a human donor in a cohort sampled during active COVID-19. This rearrangement joins TRBV9 to TRBJ1-5; D unresolved. The CDR3 DNA sequence: TGTGCCAGCAGCGTAGGAGGGATCGGTCAGCCCCAGCATTTT. It is translated as CASSVGGIGQPQHF.